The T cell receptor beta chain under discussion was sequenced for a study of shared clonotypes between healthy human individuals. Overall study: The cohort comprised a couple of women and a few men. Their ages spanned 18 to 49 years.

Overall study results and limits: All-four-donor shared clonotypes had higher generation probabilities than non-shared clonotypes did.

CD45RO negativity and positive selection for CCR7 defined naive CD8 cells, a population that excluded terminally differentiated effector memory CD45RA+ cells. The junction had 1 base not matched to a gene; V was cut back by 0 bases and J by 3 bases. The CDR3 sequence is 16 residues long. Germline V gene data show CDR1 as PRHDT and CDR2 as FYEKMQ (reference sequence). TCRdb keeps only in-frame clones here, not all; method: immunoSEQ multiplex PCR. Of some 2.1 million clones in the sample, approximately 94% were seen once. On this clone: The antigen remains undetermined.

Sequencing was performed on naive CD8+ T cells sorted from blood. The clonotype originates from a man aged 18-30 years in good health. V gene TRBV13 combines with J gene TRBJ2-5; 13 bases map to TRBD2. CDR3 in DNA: TGTGCCAGCAGCTTAGGGGGACTAGCGGGAAAAGAGACCCAGTACTTC. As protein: CASSLGGLAGKETQYF.